This T cell receptor (beta chain) was found in a study of T cell responses to AZD1222 COVID-19 vaccine. Study summary: Second doses that came at about 4 or about 12 weeks were put together. Findings and caveats of the study: The donor group comprised mostly white British people and more females; the analysis possibly underestimated clonal diversity. Within unmutated variant regions lay the reported targets of nearly half of spike-specific TCRs. At baseline, seropositivity was found in only 6 or 7 AZD1222 recipients.

The V gene's germline CDR1 is SGHNT and CDR2 YENEEA. With 0 bases clipped from V and 6 bases from J, the junction kept 7 bases outside the gene matches. CDR3 length: 17 residues. This clone was counted a single time. Its antigen is undetermined. Only in-frame clones appear in the TCRdb table, and some are missing; sequencing was by immunoSEQ multiplex PCR. Here the sample spans roughly 56,000 clones, 80% to 90% being singletons. This clonotype originated in an adult in good health. V is TRBV11-3 and J is TRBJ2-1; 11 bases map to TRBD2. The sample here was peripheral blood, taken on day 0 of AZD1222 vaccination. The DNA of the CDR3 is TGTGCCAGCAGCTTAGAGTTAGCGGGGGGGCTGGTCAATGAGCAGTTCTTC. As protein: CASSLELAGGLVNEQFF.